These 2 T cell receptor beta chains were all obtained from the same sample, sequenced in a study of T cells in Graves' hyperthyroidism and ophthalmopathy. Regions amplified from RNA transcripts were the TCR beta CDR3 regions. Initially, a first-round RT-PCR of the TCR CDR3 employed the HTBI primer set. TCRdb itself ran the multiplex PCR reads through MiXCR, one entry per CDR3 protein. This sample carries over 500,000 distinct CDR3 sequences, over 35% of them seen once, and the ten largest clones take approximately 44%. The material sequenced was peripheral blood or thyroid tissue (not recorded which). The receptors originated from an adult woman with Graves' disease, either hyperthyroidism or ophthalmopathy (not recorded which).

This clonotype was seen a handful of times. V and J are TRBV9 and TRBJ2-1; D might be TRBD2 (6 bases). The CDR3 totals 14 residues. Between the trimmed V and J ends, which lost 0 bases and 3 bases, there was a span of 7 bases. From germline, CDR1 is SGDLS and CDR2 YYNGEE. CDR3 residues: CASSVAGSYNEQFF. The DNA of the CDR3 is TGTGCCAGCAGCGTAGCCGGGAGCTACAATGAGCAGTTCTTC.

This chain connects TRBV20-1 to TRBJ1-5; D is perhaps TRBD1 (5 bases). Germline V gene lookup returns CDR1 DFQATT and CDR2 SNEGSKA (reference sequence). The V end lost 2 bases, the J end lost 4 bases, and 9 bases lay between the germline ends. The CDR3 is 13 amino acids. The CDR3 DNA is TGCAGTGCTAGACGGGGACCTAATCAGCCCCAGCATTTT. This translates into CSARRGPNQPQHF.